Listed below are T cell receptor beta chains from one sample, sequenced in a study of metastatic and nonmetastatic thyroid tumors. TCRdb re-processed the PCR reads through MiXCR. The repertoire consists of some 20,000 clones, with 23% occurring once and the leading ten covering 70% to 80%. The sample consisted of blood. These receptors all come from a male donor with papillary thyroid cancer or a benign thyroid nodule (not recorded which). Some clones in this sample may be carry-over from other donors' samples. The CDR3 runs from the conserved cysteine through the conserved F or W. A D gene is named only where the DNA matches it firmly. Clone sizes are given selectively: once, few, many, or a class where the clone is expanded.

CDR3 protein: CASISDRDYGYTF
D gene: TRBD1
J gene: TRBJ1-2
V gene: TRBV6-1
clone size: few

CDR3 protein: CATSGNNEQFF
D gene: .
J gene: TRBJ2-1
V gene: TRBV24-1
clone size: many

CDR3 protein: CASSWARGTTGLEETQYF
D gene: TRBD1
J gene: TRBJ2-5
V gene: TRBV28
clone size: many

CDR3 protein: CASATGRLSGANVLTF
D gene: .
J gene: TRBJ2-6
V gene: TRBV27
clone size: few

CDR3 protein: CASSDQTGDAYNEQFF
D gene: TRBD1
J gene: .
V gene: TRBV6-1
clone size: few

CDR3 protein: CATNKSNYGYTF
D gene: .
J gene: TRBJ1-2
V gene: TRBV6-1
clone size: .

CDR3 protein: CATSDRERDSSEQFF
D gene: TRBD2
J gene: TRBJ2-1
V gene: TRBV24-1
clone size: medium-sized

CDR3 protein: CASSTSPQYEQYF
D gene: .
J gene: TRBJ2-7
V gene: TRBV5-1
clone size: .

CDR3 protein: CASSPNRGGRYF
D gene: .
J gene: TRBJ1-2
V gene: TRBV3-1
clone size: .

CDR3 protein: CASSQTSYEQYF
D gene: .
J gene: TRBJ2-7
V gene: TRBV5-5
clone size: many

CDR3 protein: CSATKGLANTGELFF
D gene: TRBD2
J gene: TRBJ2-2
V gene: TRBV20-1
clone size: many

CDR3 protein: CASNQQGANTGELFF
D gene: TRBD1
J gene: TRBJ2-2
V gene: TRBV28
clone size: few

CDR3 protein: CASIPRGDRSGRGSGYTF
D gene: TRBD1
J gene: TRBJ1-2
V gene: TRBV6-6
clone size: many

CDR3 protein: CASDGSPSYEQYF
D gene: .
J gene: TRBJ2-7
V gene: TRBV28
clone size: medium-sized

CDR3 protein: CSVTGTEPYEQYF
D gene: .
J gene: TRBJ2-7
V gene: TRBV29-1
clone size: many

CDR3 protein: CASSLYWDREGRNTEAFF
D gene: TRBD1
J gene: TRBJ1-1
V gene: TRBV27
clone size: many

CDR3 protein: CASSARGQHNYEQYF
D gene: .
J gene: TRBJ2-7
V gene: TRBV19
clone size: many

CDR3 protein: CASSSLAGAGDEQFF
D gene: TRBD2
J gene: TRBJ2-1
V gene: TRBV12-3/TRBV12-4
clone size: many

CDR3 protein: CASSVGGGAVETQYF
D gene: TRBD2
J gene: TRBJ2-5
V gene: TRBV9
clone size: .

CDR3 protein: CASSPLASGQHYEQYF
D gene: TRBD1
J gene: TRBJ2-7
V gene: TRBV11-2
clone size: .

CDR3 protein: CSARDRTGGQYEQYF
D gene: TRBD1
J gene: TRBJ2-7
V gene: TRBV20-1
clone size: many

CDR3 protein: CSAQGDAGTRSSYEQYF
D gene: .
J gene: TRBJ2-7
V gene: TRBV20-1
clone size: many

CDR3 protein: CASSLLTNNTEAFF
D gene: .
J gene: TRBJ1-1
V gene: TRBV5-1
clone size: .

CDR3 protein: CASSYQETGELFF
D gene: .
J gene: TRBJ2-2
V gene: TRBV6-2/TRBV6-3
clone size: .

CDR3 protein: CASSPPGARETGYEQYF
D gene: TRBD2
J gene: TRBJ2-7
V gene: TRBV11-1
clone size: many

CDR3 protein: CASSETGTGELFF
D gene: TRBD1
J gene: TRBJ2-2
V gene: TRBV6-1
clone size: few

CDR3 protein: CASILGLAGPSYEQYF
D gene: TRBD2
J gene: TRBJ2-7
V gene: TRBV28
clone size: .

CDR3 protein: CASSGGLAGWVDTQYF
D gene: TRBD2
J gene: TRBJ2-3
V gene: TRBV6-1
clone size: .

CDR3 protein: CASSEATGGNEKLFF
D gene: TRBD1
J gene: TRBJ1-4
V gene: TRBV6-1
clone size: many

CDR3 protein: CASSVATWRQGGTGELFF
D gene: TRBD1
J gene: TRBJ2-2
V gene: TRBV9
clone size: many

CDR3 protein: CSARGTGDTEAFF
D gene: TRBD1
J gene: TRBJ1-1
V gene: TRBV20-1
clone size: .

CDR3 protein: CASSLVGLRVESYNEQFF
D gene: .
J gene: TRBJ2-1
V gene: TRBV5-8
clone size: many

CDR3 protein: CASRQVISETQYF
D gene: .
J gene: TRBJ2-5
V gene: TRBV5-1
clone size: many

CDR3 protein: CASRELTGFEQYF
D gene: TRBD1
J gene: TRBJ2-7
V gene: TRBV27
clone size: many

CDR3 protein: CAISEGLADTYNEQFF
D gene: TRBD2
J gene: TRBJ2-1
V gene: TRBV10-3
clone size: few

CDR3 protein: CAWSARGQGNSPLHF
D gene: TRBD1
J gene: TRBJ1-6
V gene: TRBV30
clone size: once

CDR3 protein: CASSPRLMGDTQYF
D gene: .
J gene: TRBJ2-3
V gene: TRBV7-6
clone size: .

CDR3 protein: CARSQGAGAADTQYF
D gene: .
J gene: TRBJ2-3
V gene: TRBV4-2
clone size: .

CDR3 protein: CASSEGSQALGGIFEQYF
D gene: .
J gene: TRBJ2-7
V gene: TRBV6-1
clone size: few